This section outlines one TCR beta chain sequence together with its context. Germline values: CDR1 LGHDT, CDR2 YNNKEL (reference sequence). The CDR3 is 14 amino acids. The trim removed 4 bases at V and 2 bases at J, leaving 3 bases unmatched. This record belongs to a study of blood T cell repertoires in COVID-19. In the study overall: Spain, Italy and the United States supplied samples that represented acute and convalescent COVID-19. PBMCs, B-cell-depleted T cells, or T cells provided the cDNA or gDNA that made up the material.

Original handling: Nucleated cell counts were estimated from reference gene primer amplification. Profiling relied on immunoSEQ multiplex PCR, and the TCRdb table lists in-frame clones only, not all of them. The DNA was the basis for D and trimming; V, J and clone size are from that table. Counted here are approximately 120,000 clones, 70% to 90% occurring once; the ten biggest clones make up less than 2%. This sequence originates from a human donor in a cohort sampled during active COVID-19. The sequenced sample consisted of peripheral blood. This sequence joins TRBV3-1 (or the pseudogene TRBV3-2) and TRBJ2-7, with TRBD2 identical over 9 bases. The CDR3 region has the DNA TGTGCCAGCAGCCCGAGCGGGGGGACCTACGAGCAGTACTTC. Its translation is CASSPSGGTYEQYF.